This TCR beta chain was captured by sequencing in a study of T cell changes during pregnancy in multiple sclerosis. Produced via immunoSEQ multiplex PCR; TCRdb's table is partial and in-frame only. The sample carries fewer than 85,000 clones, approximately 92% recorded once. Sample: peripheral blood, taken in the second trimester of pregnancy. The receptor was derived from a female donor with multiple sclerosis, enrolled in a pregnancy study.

CDR3 sequence: CAWRSGGYTF. The CDR3 coding sequence is TGTGCCTGGAGAAGTGGCGGCTACACCTTC. The chain links TRBV30 to TRBJ1-2; D remains unclear. The CDR3 runs to 10 residues. In germline, CDR1 is GTSNPN, CDR2 SVGIG (reference sequence). Trimming removed 3 bases from V and 8 bases from J, with 7 bases in between.